Shown below are 14 T cell receptor beta chains from a single sample sequenced in a study of blood T cells in healthy people across ages. Through a sample-barcoded 5' primer and a J-beta primer mix, a second PCR was run for 7 to 11 cycles. TCRdb reprocessed the 5' RACE reads via MiXCR and lists one record per CDR3 protein. The top ten clones hold roughly 7.9% of a sample with about 1.5 million distinct CDR3 sequences, around 39% of them seen once. Sequenced material: blood. The origin of the receptors is a woman under 30 in good health.

V is TRBV12-3 or TRBV12-4 and J is TRBJ2-6, with D maybe TRBD2 (6 bases). The CDR3 extends over 14 amino acids. V was trimmed by 7 bases and J by 3 bases, leaving 10 bases between them. CDR3 sequence: CASIVGGGANVLTF. As DNA, the CDR3 is TGTGCCAGCATCGTCGGGGGTGGGGCCAACGTCCTGACTTTC.

This chain connects TRBV7-9 to TRBJ1-2; D ambiguous. The V and J ends lost 1 base and 4 bases respectively, with 10 bases between them. The CDR3 is 14 amino acids. Germline V gene sequence: CDR1 SEHNR, CDR2 FQNEAQ (reference sequence). The CDR3 DNA reads as TGTGCCAGCAGCTTAGGGGATTTACTCTATGGCTACACCTTC. Amino acid sequence: CASSLGDLLYGYTF.

Note on this clonotype: The junction departs from germline at one end; a sequencing error may be responsible. This chain uses TRBV6-6 with TRBJ2-1; TRBD2 agrees at 9 bases. The CDR3 is made up of 16 amino acids. CDR1 is MNHNY, CDR2 SVGAGI, per germline (reference sequence). CDR3 nucleotide sequence: TGTGCCAGCAGCCCCGAGGGCGGGGGGGCTAACAATGGGCAGTTCTTC. It specifies CASSPEGGGANNGQFF.

The gene calls are TRBV7-2 and TRBJ2-5; TRBD2 matches at 8 bases. With 4 bases clipped from V and 11 bases from J, the junction kept 12 bases outside the gene matches. The germline CDR1 and CDR2 sequences are SGHTA and FQGNSA. This CDR3 spans 14 amino acids. The CDR3 reads CASSSPWARGGQYF. DNA of the CDR3: TGTGCCAGCAGCTCTCCCTGGGCCCGCGGGGGGCAGTACTTC. The full variable domain, completed using reference TRBV7-2 and TRBJ2-5, is GAGVSQSPSNKVTEKGKDVELRCDPISGHTALYWYRQSLGQGLEFLIYFQGNSAPDKSGLPSDRFSAERTGGSVSTLTIQRTQQEDSAVYLCASSSPWARGGQYFGPGTRLLVL.

This clonotype showed up just a few times. The chain combines TRBV29-1 with TRBJ2-7; D unresolved. This CDR3 region has 9 residues. Germline V lookup: CDR1 SQVTM, CDR2 ANQGSEA. V was shortened by 3 bases and J by 4 bases, with 1 base between the two germline ends. CDR3 residues: CSVEYEQYF. DNA for the CDR3: TGCAGCGTTGAGTACGAGCAGTACTTC.

The gene calls are TRBV27 and TRBJ2-3, with a weak D call TRBD2 (5 bases). Germline-derived CDR1 and CDR2 are MNHEY and SMNVEV (reference sequence). V lost 3 bases and J 5 bases, leaving 9 bases between the germline ends. This CDR3 spans 13 amino acids. CDR3 coding DNA: TGTGCCAGCAGTTTCTCGCGGGTAGATACGCAGTATTTT. This codes for CASSFSRVDTQYF.

This clonotype was seen a few times. This chain joins TRBV10-3 and TRBJ2-1; 9 bases fit TRBD1. TRBJ2-7 matches the DNA end more closely, so the J call is doubtful. CDR3 length: 13 amino acids. Germline V gene lookup returns CDR1 ENHRY and CDR2 SYGVKD. The DNA of the CDR3 is TGTGCCGTAGGGACAGGGCTAGACAATGAGCAGTACTTC. It translates to CAVGTGLDNEQYF.

The chain links TRBV20-1 to TRBJ1-4; 11 nucleotides agree with TRBD1. Germline V gene sequence: CDR1 DFQATT, CDR2 SNEGSKA (reference sequence). With 5 bases clipped from V and 12 bases from J, the junction kept 11 bases outside the gene matches. This CDR3 comprises 14 residues. Written as DNA, the CDR3 is TGCAGTGCTCTCGGGACAGGGGGAATTTCGGAACTGTTTTTT. Residues: CSALGTGGISELFF.

The rearrangement joins TRBV2 to TRBJ2-1, with 11 positions matching TRBD2. CDR3 length: 18 residues. V dropped 7 bases and J dropped 1; count of bases not matched to a gene: 12. The germline V gene has CDR1 SNHLY and CDR2 FYNNEI. CDR3 loop: CASNFRTSGLTSYNEQFF. For the CDR3, the DNA is TGTGCCAGCAACTTTCGGACTAGCGGGTTAACGTCCTACAATGAGCAGTTCTTC.

The rearrangement uses TRBV20-1 and TRBJ1-1; TRBD1 is a possible D gene (5 bases). Per germline, CDR1 DFQATT and CDR2 SNEGSKA (reference sequence). Trimming removed 6 bases from V and 1 base from J, with 9 bases in between. The CDR3 contains 12 residues. CDR3 residues: CSARTPNTEAFF. The CDR3 DNA sequence: TGCAGTGCCAGGACACCGAACACTGAAGCTTTCTTT.

This clonotype was counted between two and nine times. The rearrangement joins TRBV5-5 to TRBJ1-4; no reliable D call. CDR3 length: 14 amino acids. Germline V gene data show CDR1 as SGHKS and CDR2 as YYEKEE (reference sequence). V shed 4 bases and J shed 0 bases, with 7 bases lying between them. The CDR3: CASSPETTNEKLFF. The CDR3 DNA reads TGTGCCAGCAGCCCTGAGACAACTAATGAAAAACTGTTTTTT.

This clonotype was observed a handful of times. The rearrangement links TRBV2 to TRBJ2-1, with D unclear. The ends were cut back, 9 bases at V and 8 bases at J, with 8 bases in the middle. CDR3 size: 10 residues. Germline-derived CDR1 and CDR2 are SNHLY and FYNNEI. The CDR3 loop is CARTGDEQFF. The CDR3 DNA is TGTGCCAGGACTGGGGATGAGCAGTTCTTC.

V gene TRBV20-1 combines with J gene TRBJ2-1; D gene uncertain. V lost 0 bases and J lost 3, with 15 bases in between. The CDR3 is made up of 16 amino acids. CDR1 and CDR2 from the germline V gene are DFQATT and SNEGSKA (reference sequence). The CDR3 sequence: CSARDSAVGNYNEQFF. The DNA of the CDR3 is TGCAGTGCTAGAGATTCGGCGGTGGGGAACTACAATGAGCAGTTCTTC.

This rearrangement joins TRBV29-1 to TRBJ2-1; D is possibly TRBD1 (6 bases). The CDR3 contains 15 residues. Looked up from germline, CDR1 is SQVTM and CDR2 is ANQGSEA. V dropped 5 bases and J dropped 6 bases, with 20 bases sitting between them. This CDR3 is CSVPDTFFRGNEQFF. CDR3 nucleotides: TGCAGCGTTCCGGACACTTTCTTCAGGGGCAATGAGCAGTTCTTC.